A single sample is the source of the 12 T cell receptor beta chains below, sequenced in a study of human T cells and chemical hapten exposure. Time point specified: patch test 2, 6 weeks after DPC sensitization. Stated treatment: therapeutic diphenylcyclopropenone sensitization with weekly scalp DPC. TCRdb re-analysed the RACE reads in MiXCR, keeping a single row per CDR3 protein. The profile shows approximately 96,000 distinct CDR3 sequences, approximately 8.6% of them singletons. The specimen comprised whole blood, sampled in connection with sensitization to the hapten diphenylcyclopropenone (DPC). These TCRs come from a woman in her thirties or forties with alopecia areata. Some clones in this sample may be carry-over from other donors' samples.

This clonotype has a handful of counts. V gene TRBV6-6 combines with J gene TRBJ2-1; D is perhaps TRBD1 (6 bases). V shed 5 bases and J shed 5 bases, with 13 bases lying between them. Germline CDR1 and CDR2: MNHNY and SVGAGI (reference sequence). This CDR3 comprises 14 residues. CDR3 nucleotide sequence: TGTGCCAGCAGTACACAGGGTCGGAACAATGAGCAGTTCTTC. Its translation: CASSTQGRNNEQFF.

The V gene is TRBV7-2, the J gene TRBJ2-5; D is unclear. With 5 bases removed from V and 5 bases from J, the gap between germline ends came to 12 bases. Looked up from germline, CDR1 is SGHTA and CDR2 is FQGNSA. This CDR3 is 13 amino acids long. CDR3 loop: CASSLQKYETQYF. DNA of the CDR3: TGTGCCAGCAGCCTCCAGAAATATGAGACCCAGTACTTC.

V and J are TRBV6-1 and TRBJ1-1, with D maybe TRBD1 (5 bases). The germline V and J ends were trimmed by 4 bases and 4 bases, with 16 bases remaining between them. The CDR3 is 15 amino acids. Germline lookup yields CDR1 MNHNS and CDR2 SASEGT. The CDR3: CASSALTGVGTEAFF. CDR3 sequence (DNA): TGTGCCAGCAGTGCTCTAACAGGAGTGGGCACTGAAGCTTTCTTT.

This clonotype appeared many times. The chain has TRBV29-1 and TRBJ2-7, with D possibly matching TRBD2 (6 bases). The germline gives CDR1 SQVTM, CDR2 ANQGSEA. The length of the CDR3 is 13 residues. V was cut by 3 bases and J by 6 bases, with 15 bases left in between. This CDR3 is CSVESGLPPEQYF. The CDR3 DNA sequence: TGCAGCGTTGAGTCCGGACTACCTCCCGAGCAGTACTTC.

The chain joins TRBV18 to TRBJ2-4; 9 nucleotides match TRBD1. This CDR3 region has 14 residues. Trimming took 3 bases from V and 6 from J; bases not matched to a gene: 3. Germline CDR1 is KGHSH and CDR2 is LQKENI. This CDR3 is CASSPDRGGNIQYF. The DNA for the CDR3 is TGTGCCAGCTCACCGGACAGGGGTGGAAACATTCAGTACTTC.

This clonotype was seen ten or more times. The V gene is TRBV28, the J gene TRBJ2-6; no clear D. Germline CDR1 MDHEN, CDR2 SYDVKM. Trimming stripped 5 bases from V and 1 base from J, with 18 bases between. The CDR3 has 18 residues. CDR3 DNA: TGTGCCAGCAGTCCGGACGCTGCGAGAGGTTCTGGGGCCAACGTCCTGACTTTC. Its protein is CASSPDAARGSGANVLTF.

Note on this clonotype: The germline gene is not matched at one end of the junction; a read error may be the cause. The chain recombines TRBV30 with TRBJ2-3; a possible D gene is TRBD1 (5 bases). Germline CDR1 is GTSNPN and CDR2 is SVGIG (reference sequence). The CDR3 loop spans 12 amino acids. The CDR3 coding sequence is TGTGCCTGGAGTCGCCAGGGCCCCTCCGGAGTATTT. It codes for CAWSRQGPSGVF.

The J gene is TRBJ2-4, the V gene TRBV20-1; 7 nucleotides align to TRBD2. The germline gives CDR1 DFQATT, CDR2 SNEGSKA (reference sequence). V was clipped by 4 bases and J by 0 bases; unmatched bases: 12. The CDR3 runs to 17 residues. This CDR3 reads CSAISGSGPLAKNIQYF. CDR3 sequence (DNA): TGCAGTGCTATCTCCGGTAGCGGGCCATTAGCCAAAAACATTCAGTACTTC.

This clonotype was picked up a small number of times. The genes are TRBV6-2 or TRBV6-3 and TRBJ2-7; 11 positions agree with TRBD2. The CDR3 consists of 16 residues. CDR1 MNHEY and CDR2 SVGEGT come from the germline V gene. J was trimmed by 6 bases and V by 6 bases; bases with no gene match: 13. CDR3 amino acids: CASRTLPGLAGREQYF. For the CDR3, the DNA is TGTGCCAGCAGAACCCTCCCCGGACTAGCGGGTCGCGAGCAGTACTTC.

V gene TRBV29-1 combines with J gene TRBJ1-2; 8 bases fit TRBD1. CDR1 and CDR2 (germline): SQVTM, ANQGSEA. V trimming: 1 base; J trimming: 4 bases; junction bases outside the gene matches: 5. The CDR3 has 14 residues. The CDR3 here is CSVEVAGGGYGYTF. CDR3 bases: TGCAGCGTTGAAGTCGCAGGGGGCGGCTATGGCTACACCTTC.

This clonotype has ten or more counts. The chain carries TRBV30 and TRBJ1-2; D gene uncertain. From germline, CDR1 is GTSNPN and CDR2 SVGIG (reference sequence). The length of the CDR3 is 14 residues. The V gene lost 5 bases and the J gene lost 3 bases, with 16 bases spanning the gap. The CDR3 DNA reads as TGTGCCTGGCGAACGCCCGGACTGGACTATGGCTACACCTTC. It translates to CAWRTPGLDYGYTF.

The chain has TRBV9 and TRBJ2-7, with a weak D call TRBD2 (5 bases). Trimming cost V 0 bases and J 6 bases, with 13 bases left between them. The germline V gene has CDR1 SGDLS and CDR2 YYNGEE. The CDR3 loop spans 14 amino acids. Here the CDR3 DNA reads TGTGCCAGCAGCGTAGACCCGCGGACTTCCGAGCAGTACTTC. Translated: CASSVDPRTSEQYF.